Listed below are T cell receptor beta chains from one sample, sequenced in a study of cytomegalovirus exposure and HLA in healthy donors. Only in-frame clones appear in the TCRdb table, and some are missing; sequencing was by immunoSEQ multiplex PCR. Seen here are approximately 260,000 clones, approximately 85% observed once, and the top ten hold about 2%. The sequencing sample was made of PBMCs. Receptor source: a woman between 35 and 50 years old in good health and CMV-seropositive. Both conserved end residues are trimmed from each CDR3. Fields, in order: J gene, V gene, CDR3 protein.

TRBJ2-7	TRBV28	ASRGGTSSYEQY
TRBJ2-1	TRBV15	ATSRGTLGNNEQF
TRBJ1-3	TRBV28	ASSLPRFSGNTIY
TRBJ2-7	TRBV6-6	ASSDQGIKDEQY
TRBJ1-5	TRBV5-6	ASSLAGGIRNQPQH
TRBJ1-2	TRBV2	ASRDRQSDYGYT
TRBJ2-2	TRBV19	ASSVLPGQSTGELF
TRBJ2-7	TRBV7-9	ASSSGSNEQY
TRBJ2-1	TRBV7-9	ASSLVSGRRGNEQF
TRBJ2-1	TRBV30	AWSQDSEQF
TRBJ2-1	TRBV7-6	ASSLELARNEQF